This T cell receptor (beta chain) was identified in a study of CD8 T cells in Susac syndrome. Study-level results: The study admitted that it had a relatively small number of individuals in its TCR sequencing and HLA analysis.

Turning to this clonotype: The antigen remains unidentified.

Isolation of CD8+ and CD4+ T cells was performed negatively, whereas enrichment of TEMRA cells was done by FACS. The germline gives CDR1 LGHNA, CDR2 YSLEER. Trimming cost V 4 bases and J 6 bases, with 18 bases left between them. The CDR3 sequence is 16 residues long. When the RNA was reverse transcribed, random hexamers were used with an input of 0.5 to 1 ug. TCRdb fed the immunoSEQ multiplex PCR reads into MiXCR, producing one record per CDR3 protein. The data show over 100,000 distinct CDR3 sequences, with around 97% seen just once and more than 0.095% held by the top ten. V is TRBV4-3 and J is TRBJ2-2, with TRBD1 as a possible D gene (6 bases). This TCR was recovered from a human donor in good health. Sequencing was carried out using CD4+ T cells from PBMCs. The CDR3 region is CASSRGLGSAAGELFF. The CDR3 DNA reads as TGCGCCAGCAGCCGGGGGCTTGGGAGCGCGGCCGGGGAGCTGTTTTTT.